This T cell receptor beta chain derives from a study of blood T cell repertoires in COVID-19. Generated by immunoSEQ multiplex PCR, the TCRdb table keeps only in-frame clones and is missing some. Here the sample spans roughly 250,000 clones, 85% to 90% being singletons. V was pared by 5 bases and J by 2 bases, with 14 bases between. CDR1 and CDR2 from the germline V gene are GTSNPN and SVGIG (reference sequence). This CDR3 comprises 14 residues. The sequencing input was peripheral blood. The V and J genes are TRBV30 and TRBJ2-3, with a tentative D call TRBD2 (7 bases). The clonotype comes from a woman aged 35 to 49 with acute or convalescent COVID-19. The CDR3 protein is CAWGGAVVTDTQYF. The CDR3 DNA reads TGTGCCTGGGGGGGGGCGGTAGTCACAGATACGCAGTATTTT.